Listed here are 17 T cell receptor beta chains from one sample, sequenced in a study of T cells in Graves' hyperthyroidism and ophthalmopathy. TCR beta CDR3 sequences were amplified from RNA transcripts. Researchers ran a first-round RT-PCR on the TCR CDR3 using the HTBI primer set. TCRdb redid the calling of the multiplex PCR reads with MiXCR, one entry per CDR3 protein. The sample lists around 300,000 distinct CDR3 sequences, around 13% occurring once. The sequencing sample was made of blood. Receptors were obtained from a woman aged 40 to 55 with Graves' hyperthyroidism.

This CDR3 reads CATRTSGRNSYNEQFF. CDR3 coding DNA: TGTGCCACCCGGACTAGCGGGAGGAACTCCTACAATGAGCAGTTCTTC. The rearrangement uses TRBV7-9 and TRBJ2-1; 14 nucleotides agree with TRBD2. CDR1 is SEHNR and CDR2 is FQNEAQ in the germline V gene (reference sequence). The CDR3 totals 16 residues. J lost 0 bases, V lost 10 bases, and 5 bases had no gene match.

V and J are TRBV9 and TRBJ2-2, with D tentatively TRBD1 or TRBD2 (6 bases each). Germline-derived CDR1 and CDR2 are SGDLS and YYNGEE. The V end lost 4 bases, the J end lost 3 bases, and 16 bases lay between the germline ends. There are 16 residues in the CDR3. The DNA of the CDR3 is TGTGCCAGCAGCCCAAGGGGGGACGTCTACACCGGGGAGCTGTTTTTT. Protein sequence: CASSPRGDVYTGELFF.

The CDR3 loop is CASSLFRQGATEAFF. Here the CDR3 DNA reads TGTGCCAGCAGTTTATTTCGACAGGGCGCCACTGAAGCTTTCTTT. The genes are TRBV27 and TRBJ1-1; 7 positions match TRBD1. With V trimmed by 1 base and J by 4 bases, 6 bases remained unmatched. The CDR3 length is 15 residues. In germline, CDR1 is MNHEY, CDR2 SMNVEV (reference sequence).

The sample holds many counts of this clonotype. The J gene is TRBJ2-7, the V gene TRBV6-1; 7 positions agree with TRBD2. The CDR3 is 15 amino acids. The germline CDR1 and CDR2 sequences are MNHNS and SASEGT. V was pared by 4 bases and J by 3 bases, with 9 bases of the junction left unmatched. CDR3 protein: CASSGARGIRYEQYF. In DNA, the CDR3 is TGTGCCAGCAGTGGAGCGCGGGGGATCCGCTACGAGCAGTACTTC.

This clonotype was seen only a few times. The CDR3 DNA sequence: TGTGCCAGCAGCTTGACTAGCCTTCACTCCTACGAGCAGTACTTC. Translated: CASSLTSLHSYEQYF. The chain recombines TRBV5-4 with TRBJ2-7, with D perhaps TRBD2 (6 bases). The CDR3 has 15 amino acids. The germline V gene encodes CDR1 SGHNT and CDR2 YYREEE (reference sequence). V was clipped by 1 base and J by 0 bases, with 11 bases between them.

This clonotype appeared a single time. An end of the junction does not agree with germline; a read error may underlie this. The rearrangement joins TRBV5-1 to TRBJ2-1, with TRBD2 matching over 9 bases. The germline V gene encodes CDR1 SGHRS and CDR2 YFSETQ. The CDR3 consists of 13 residues. CDR3 nucleotides: TGTGCCAGCAGCTTAGCGGGAGATAACGAGCAGCTCTTC. Its protein product is CASSLAGDNEQLF.

The sample holds many counts of this clonotype. The J gene is TRBJ2-1, the V gene TRBV20-1; TRBD1 agrees at 9 bases. The V gene's germline CDR1 is DFQATT and CDR2 SNEGSKA (reference sequence). V gave up 6 bases and J gave up 4 bases; unmatched junction bases: 10. The CDR3 is 15 amino acids. The CDR3 loop reads CSANPGTGRYNEQFF. The CDR3 nucleotides read TGCAGTGCCAACCCCGGGACAGGGAGATACAATGAGCAGTTCTTC.

This clonotype has ten or more counts. V gene TRBV2 combines with J gene TRBJ1-4; a weak D match, TRBD1 (5 bases). The CDR3 is 13 amino acids. CDR1 and CDR2 (germline): SNHLY, FYNNEI. V was cut by 8 bases and J by 8 bases, with 15 bases left in between. CDR3 residues: CASRVDWDEKLFF. The CDR3 DNA reads as TGTGCCAGCCGGGTGGATTGGGACGAAAAACTGTTTTTT.

This clonotype was seen repeatedly, ten times or more. V is TRBV7-9 and J is TRBJ2-7; D gene ambiguous. Trimming stripped 1 base from V and 3 bases from J, with 10 bases between. This CDR3 has 14 amino acids. Germline V lookup: CDR1 SEHNR, CDR2 FQNEAQ (reference sequence). The CDR3, as DNA: TGTGCCAGCAGCTTAGAACAGAGAAGCTACGAGCAGTACTTC. Its translation is CASSLEQRSYEQYF.

The chain is built from TRBV5-5 and TRBJ2-7; perhaps TRBD2 as D (5 bases). V lost 1 base, J lost 3 bases, and 14 bases lay in between. CDR1 SGHKS and CDR2 YYEKEE come from the germline V gene (reference sequence). The CDR3 has 15 residues. This CDR3 is CASSLTGSGYYEQYF. The DNA for the CDR3 is TGTGCCAGCAGCTTGACGGGGAGCGGTTACTACGAGCAGTACTTC.

This clonotype has more than one count but fewer than ten. The V call is TRBV29-1, the J call TRBJ2-7, with D uncertain. This CDR3 comprises 10 residues. CDR1 and CDR2 from the germline V gene are SQVTM and ANQGSEA. Trimming removed 5 bases from V and 6 bases from J, with 8 bases in between. The CDR3 protein is CSVLWGEQYF. CDR3 nucleotides: TGCAGCGTTTTGTGGGGCGAGCAGTACTTC.

In its sample, this clonotype was seen a few times. V is TRBV9 and J is TRBJ1-3; weak D call: TRBD1 (6 bases). The CDR3 totals 15 residues. Germline CDR1 and CDR2: SGDLS and YYNGEE. V was cut by 3 bases and J by 0 bases, with 10 bases left in between. This CDR3 reads CASSAHRDSGNTIYF. The CDR3, as DNA: TGTGCCAGCAGCGCGCACAGGGACTCTGGAAACACCATATATTTT.

The sample holds many counts of this clonotype. The chain links TRBV12-3 or TRBV12-4 to TRBJ2-7; 8 bases line up with TRBD2. The CDR3 is 12 amino acids. Unmatched junction bases numbered 6, after V lost 7 bases and J lost 7 bases. CDR3 DNA: TGTGCCAGCAAAAGCGGGAGCAGGGAGCAGTACTTC. Translated: CASKSGSREQYF.

There are many counts of this clonotype. The chain uses TRBV20-1 and TRBJ2-2, with 12 bases fitting TRBD2. V was pared by 1 base and J by 2 bases, with 2 bases of the junction left unmatched. CDR1 and CDR2 (germline): DFQATT, SNEGSKA (reference sequence). The CDR3 loop spans 16 amino acids. For the CDR3, the DNA is TGCAGTGCTAGAGGAGGACTAGCGGGAAACACCGGGGAGCTGTTTTTT. The encoded protein is CSARGGLAGNTGELFF.

Many counts were recorded for this clonotype. This chain uses TRBV30 with TRBJ1-2; unclear D gene. The CDR3 contains 11 residues. V was cut by 2 bases and J by 5 bases, with 6 bases left in between. Germline CDR1 reads GTSNPN; CDR2 reads SVGIG (reference sequence). The CDR3, as DNA: TGTGCCTGGAGTCGAGCGTATGGCTACACCTTC. Protein sequence: CAWSRAYGYTF.

In its sample, this clonotype was seen a few times. The rearrangement uses TRBV5-6 and TRBJ2-3; D may correspond to TRBD1 or TRBD2 (5 bases each). CDR3 length: 17 residues. Germline V lookup: CDR1 SGHDT, CDR2 YYEEEE. Trimming took off 0 bases at V and 1 base at J, with 15 bases between the two ends. The CDR3 reads CASSLAGWDLGTDTQYF. CDR3 in DNA: TGTGCCAGCAGCTTGGCCGGTTGGGACCTCGGCACAGATACGCAGTATTTT. Full variable domain (rest looked up from reference TRBV5-6 and TRBJ2-3): DAGVTQSPTHLIKTRGQQVTLRCSPKSGHDTVSWYQQALGQGPQFIFQYYEEEERQRGNFPDRFSGHQFPNYSSELNVNALLLGDSALYLCASSLAGWDLGTDTQYFGPGTRLTVL.

This clonotype was observed many times. The rearrangement links TRBV2 to TRBJ2-7; 8 positions match TRBD1. This CDR3 comprises 13 residues. V lost 8 bases to trimming and J lost 6 bases; unmatched junction nucleotides: 9. The V gene's germline CDR1 is SNHLY and CDR2 FYNNEI. Here the CDR3 reads CASFGRGQFEQYF. The CDR3 coding sequence is TGTGCCAGCTTCGGCAGGGGGCAATTCGAGCAGTACTTC. Full variable domain (outside the CDR3, taken from reference TRBV2 and TRBJ2-7): EPEVTQTPSHQVTQMGQEVILRCVPISNHLYFYWYRQILGQKVEFLVSFYNNEISEKSEIFDDQFSVERPDGSNFTLKIRSTKLEDSAMYFCASFGRGQFEQYFGPGTRLTVT.